The clone carrying this TCR beta chain came up a few times. The data originate from a study of T cell repertoires in cytomegalovirus infection. TCRdb re-called the reads through MiXCR, storing one row per CDR3 protein. The repertoire holds 630,000 or so distinct CDR3 sequences, with roughly a quarter as singletons. The CDR3 extends over 15 amino acids. V was trimmed by 3 bases and J by 1 base, leaving 9 bases between them. Looked up from germline, CDR1 is MNHEY and CDR2 is SMNVEV (reference sequence). Input material: CD8+ T cells from PBMCs. The TCR was taken from a human donor in good health (CMV status not recorded). Some clones in this sample may be carry-over from other donors' samples. V usage is TRBV27 and J usage is TRBJ2-2; unclear D gene. CDR3 DNA: TGTGCCAGCAGTTTTGCGGTTTTGAACACCGGGGAGCTGTTTTTT. Protein sequence: CASSFAVLNTGELFF.